This T cell receptor beta chain derives from a study of circulating tumor DNA in untreated peripheral T-cell lymphoma (dated by TCRdb to the early 2020s). Broader findings and caveats from the paper: Tumor-specific clonotypes turned up in approximately 80% of patients, identified from roughly 84% of baseline tissues and from 67% of baseline serum samples.

Tumor-specific TCR clonotypes were identified by sequencing baseline tumor tissue collected before treatment. In a trial, the study monitored patients with peripheral T-cell lymphoma who were getting frontline treatment by applying next-generation sequencing to their T-cell receptor sequences. From the cysteine through the phenylalanine, the CDR3 covers 15 amino acids. CDR3 DNA only is kept here, 45 bases in frame from base 1. Cut back by 4 bases and 5 bases, the V and J ends lie 17 bases apart. CDR1 and CDR2 are drawn from the germline V gene: SGHNT, YENEEA. Details on this clone: Its specific antigen is unknown. Base quality data are lacking; no much larger clone is found one base away.

The library was generated by the immunoSEQ multiplex PCR assay. The source is immuneACCESS, and TCRdb retained only in-frame sequences with V and J called. Part of the clones is not carried over; for the studies checked, unresolved V genes explain less than half of this, and the remainder is unexplained. The sample contains some 10,000 clones, around 76% of them found a single time. The ten biggest clones cover less than 40% of the sample. Material: tumor tissue. The receptor was derived from a human donor with peripheral T-cell lymphoma. In this chain, TRBV11-3 is recombined with TRBJ2-5; 6 matching bases give a weak D call of TRBD2. The DNA sequence is TGTGCCAGCAGCTACGACGGGGGACTCCGGGAGACCCAGTACTTC. Protein translation: CASSYDGGLRETQYF.